The TCR beta chain under discussion was sequenced for a study of OX40 agonist ivuxolimab in advanced cancers. Notes on the research overall: Ivuxolimab was a fully human IgG2 agonistic monoclonal antibody targeting the costimulatory receptor OX40 (CD134). Partial responses were achieved by three dose-escalation patients, of whom one had hepatocellular carcinoma and two had cutaneous melanoma. Of the approximately 50 patients in dose escalation, approximately 20 had hepatocellular carcinoma, approximately 15 had melanoma, 9 had renal cell carcinoma and 9 had head and neck cancer. In the dose-escalation cohort, 75% to 85% of patients were male, and the mean age was roughly 60 years with a range of about 20 to 79. Intravenous ivuxolimab was administered to patients every 2 weeks at six dose levels: 0.01, 0.1, 0.3, 1.5, 3 and 10 mg/kg. Patients were allowed to have had prior anti-PD-1, anti-PD-L1 or anti-CTLA-4 therapy, and 30% to 40% of the dose-escalation patients had previously received checkpoint inhibitors. The purpose of peripheral TCRbeta sequencing was to test whether ivuxolimab changed TCR sequence diversity and led to clonal T-cell expansion. The paper covers the monotherapy dose-escalation part of the phase I ivuxolimab trial, which included N ≈ 50 patients. The research as a whole found: After ivuxolimab, more expanded clones were found on average in CD8+ T cells than in CD4+ T cells. Low levels of normalized T-cell clonal expansion were also seen in some patients who did not respond. Partial responders in the 0.1-3.0 mg/kg groups had among the lowest normalized peripheral clonal expansion, especially among CD8+ T cells. At doses of 0.1 to 3.0 mg/kg, clonal expansion of both CD4+ and CD8+ blood T cells was observed from baseline to week 6. The antigen specificity of the peripheral T cells that underwent clonal expansion was not determined.

Genomic DNA was isolated from the sorted cells so that the TCRbeta CDR3 region could be sequenced. TCRbeta CDR3 regions were sequenced using the immunoSEQ Assay. Not all clones reach the TCRdb copy of this immuneACCESS table, which keeps in-frame sequences only. Checked studies attribute under half of the gap to unresolved V genes and leave the rest unexplained. Recorded for this sample are 61,000 or so clones; roughly four fifths of them occurred a single time. Roughly 3.3% of the sample is taken by the ten largest. V is trimmed back by 4 bases and J by 1 base, and the junction contains 6 bases that no gene match accounts for. In the germline V gene, CDR1 corresponds to SGHRS and CDR2 to YFSETQ. Counted from cysteine to phenylalanine, this CDR3 has 15 amino acids. The CDR3 DNA has 45 bases and is translated from base 1. Patients with a history of autoimmune disease or receiving systemic immunosuppression were excluded from the trial. Peripheral blood for TCR sequencing was collected from all dose cohorts at baseline, on cycle 4 day 1, and on cycle 7 day 1. Samples were obtained from an open-label, multicenter, first-in-human phase I dose-escalation trial of ivuxolimab. Adults with locally advanced or metastatic head and neck squamous cell, hepatocellular, melanoma or renal cell carcinoma were enrolled in the trial. Before TCR sequencing, CD4+ T cells and CD8+ T cells were sorted from peripheral blood as separate populations.

As concerns this clone: Its antigen is still unknown. Base qualities are not at hand, and no much larger clone is one base apart.

The sequence was collected from an adult with an advanced solid tumor such as melanoma, head and neck, liver or kidney cancer. The receptor chain draws on TRBV5-1 and TRBJ2-7; a stretch of 9 junction bases matches TRBD1. Material: CD4+ or CD8+ T cells sorted from blood, obtained in a trial of the OX40 agonist ivuxolimab. The CDR3 sequence is CASSPGTGTSYEQYF. The sequence in DNA is TGCGCCAGCAGCCCGGGGACAGGGACTTCCTACGAGCAGTACTTC.